The clone carrying this T cell receptor beta chain was counted ten times or more. The antigen is not known. The sample belongs to a study of molecular identifiers for immune sequencing clone quantification. CD8+CD4-CCR7+CD45RA+ sorting gave the naive CD8 T cells. Previously reported methods and listed TCR primers produced the bulk TCR libraries. One entry per CDR3 protein, called by TCRdb with MiXCR from the PCR reads. There are around 100,000 distinct CDR3 sequences in the sample; 36% occur only once, and approximately 3.8% lies in the top ten. The length of the CDR3 is 16 residues. The ends were cut back, 1 base at V and 3 bases at J, with 18 bases in the middle. Germline V CDR1 and CDR2: SQVTM, ANQGSEA. Overall study findings and caveats: Barcode collisions between identical TCR molecules could shrink estimates of highly expanded clone sizes.

The TCR was taken from a human donor in good health. Some libraries in this study had Jurkat cell RNA spiked in. The sequencing input was naive CD8+ T cells from blood, with Jurkat cell RNA spiked in. The subset was: FACS-sorted CD8+CD4-CCR7+CD45RA+ naive T cells. The chain is built from TRBV29-1 and TRBJ1-1; no clear D. The DNA of the CDR3 is TGCAGCGTTGAAGGAGTTGCGCCTGTGTTTGACACTGAAGCTTTCTTT. It specifies CSVEGVAPVFDTEAFF.